The sequence of this T cell receptor beta chain was determined in a study of blood T cell repertoires in COVID-19 (TCRdb year 2020). Context from the whole study: Samples from collaborators originated in the United States, Italy and Spain and spanned both the acute and convalescent phases of COVID-19. Samples were obtained from the ongoing ImmuneRACE study (first 160 participants) and from approximately 1,200 subjects provided by 6 global collaborators. A de-identified subject ID, COVID-19 status, age in years and sex were almost always included in the sample metadata. The prospective study material was composed of cDNA or gDNA derived from T cells, B-cell-depleted T cells, or PBMCs. HLA class I and class II types, where available, came from metadata supplied by the sample provider rather than from assay-based typing. Deeply sampled blood TCRbeta repertoires from subjects exposed to, actively infected with, or recovered from COVID-19 were included in the dataset. The repertoires were made available in a free public database intended to serve as a resource for research on the immune response to SARS-CoV-2.

Paper-wide results and their limitations: Clinical and demographic metadata were provided uncurated, with the amount varying by source and participant.

This clone is a singleton in its sample. Its recognized antigen is unknown. No base qualities exist here, and no much larger clone lies one base off it. The collaborating institutions used their own protocols to collect whole blood in K2EDTA tubes. For TCRbeta analysis, collaborators shipped samples in one of three forms: frozen whole blood, isolated PBMCs, or DNA extracted from either of those sample types. The immunoSEQ Assay, a bias-controlled multiplex PCR, was used to amplify TCRbeta CDR3 regions from genomic DNA. In the paper's pipeline: Within the assay, amplification of reference gene primers was used to estimate how many nucleated cells each sample contained. To quantify the absolute abundance of each unique TCRbeta CDR3 rearrangement, sequence reads were collapsed and filtered. Productive Simpson clonality was computed per sample as the square root of Simpson's diversity index over productive rearrangements. TCRdb took over this immuneACCESS table, retaining in-frame rearrangements with V and J assigned. Such tables are incomplete; in checked studies, under half of the missing clones stem from an unresolved V gene, and the remainder is unexplained. From that table come the V and J calls and clone size; the DNA was used to work out D and trimming. Within this sample are more than 40,000 clones, with around 86% of them counted one time only. 2.5% to 3.5% of the sample is taken by the ten largest.

The source is a woman of 80 years or more with acute or convalescent COVID-19. The sequencing input was peripheral blood.

CDR3 reads: CASSQGGGGTTEAFF. The nucleotide sequence reads as follows: TGCGCCAGCAGCCAAGGCGGTGGGGGCACCACTGAAGCTTTCTTT. The chain uses TRBV4-1 and TRBJ1-1; the D gene is perhaps TRBD1, on 6 matching bases. The germline V gene specifies MGHRA as CDR1 and YSYEKL as CDR2. From its cysteine to its phenylalanine, the CDR3 spans 15 amino acids. Only the CDR3 DNA is retained, 45 bases long and in frame from the first base. Relative to germline, V is 1 base shorter and J is 4 bases shorter, with 13 bases between their ends.